This TCR beta chain is drawn from a study of blood T cell repertoires in COVID-19. Looking at the study overall: Samples of COVID-19 (acute and convalescent) were obtained from the United States, Italy and Spain. T cells, B-cell-depleted T cells, or PBMCs provided the cDNA or gDNA that served as material.

Germline V gives CDR1 SQVTM, CDR2 ANQGSEA. Trimming took 7 bases from V and 3 from J, leaving 6 bases between them. The CDR3 sequence is 11 residues long. The count of this clone is one. Per the original methods: Nucleated cell number was recorded as an estimate derived from reference gene primer amplification. Sequencing was performed with immunoSEQ multiplex PCR; in TCRdb, only in-frame clones are kept and a portion is missing. The DNA gave D and trimming, while V, J and clone size come from that table. Counted here are fewer than 200,000 clones, about 88% occurring once; the ten biggest clones make up around 25%.

Sequencing was done on a sample of peripheral blood. The clonotype comes from a man aged 55 to 70 with acute or convalescent COVID-19. The chain uses TRBV29-1 and TRBJ2-2; D unclear. Here the CDR3 reads CSGVDTGELFF. CDR3 nucleotide sequence: TGCAGCGGAGTCGACACCGGGGAGCTGTTTTTT.